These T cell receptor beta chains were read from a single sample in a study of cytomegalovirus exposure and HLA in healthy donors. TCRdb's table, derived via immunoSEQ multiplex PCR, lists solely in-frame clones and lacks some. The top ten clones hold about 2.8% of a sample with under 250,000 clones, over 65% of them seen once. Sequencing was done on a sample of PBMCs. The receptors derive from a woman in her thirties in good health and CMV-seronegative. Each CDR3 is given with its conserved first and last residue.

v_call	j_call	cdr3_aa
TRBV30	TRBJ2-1	CAWRGRQGAYNEQFF
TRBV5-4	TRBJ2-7	CASSIGTGGPYEQYF
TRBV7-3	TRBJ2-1	CASRNSGGPGEQFF
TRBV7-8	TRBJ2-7	CASSSGLAGWGTYEQYF
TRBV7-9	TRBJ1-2	CASSLAGDGYTF
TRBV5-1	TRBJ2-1	CASSPGSSYNEQFF
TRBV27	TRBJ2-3	CASSLVVTDTQYF
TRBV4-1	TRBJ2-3	CASSPTSGVSTDTQYF
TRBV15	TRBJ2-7	CATSRERGASYEQYF
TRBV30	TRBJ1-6	CAWSSSYNSPLHF
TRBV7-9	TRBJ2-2	CAGDSGIVRTGELFF
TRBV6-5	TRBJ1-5	CASSSLIGGNQPQHF
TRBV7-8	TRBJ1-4	CASSQSPGSPREKLFF
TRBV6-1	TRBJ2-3	CASSFLRGGGYF
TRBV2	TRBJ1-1	CASSVLGGETEAFF
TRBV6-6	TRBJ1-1	CASTPERPEAFF
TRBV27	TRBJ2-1	CASSSPVAKKYNEQFF
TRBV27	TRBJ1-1	CASSLYSGITEAFF
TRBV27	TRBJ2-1	CASSPHPQNEQFF
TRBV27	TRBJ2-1	CASSASGLPYNEQFF
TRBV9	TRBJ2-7	CASSAGVAGGNEQYF
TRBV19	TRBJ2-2	CASSIGLAETGELFF
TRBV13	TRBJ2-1	CASSLRHRPIRDEQFF
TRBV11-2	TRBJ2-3	CASSRPLGRGWVGDTQYF
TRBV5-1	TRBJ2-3	CASSFKVAGLAGGVDTQYF
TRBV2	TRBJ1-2	CASNGRTNYGYTF
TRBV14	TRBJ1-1	CASSHLTGGDTEAFF
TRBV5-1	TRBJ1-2	CASSLVQEYGYTF
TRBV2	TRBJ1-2	CASSVNRGRLGYTF
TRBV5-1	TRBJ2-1	CASSPDGGGSYNEQFF
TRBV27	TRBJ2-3	CASSSADTDTQYF
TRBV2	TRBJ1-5	CASSFTAGNQPQHF
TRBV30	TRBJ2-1	CAWSVASTNEQFF
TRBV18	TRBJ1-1	CASSPGSNTEAFF
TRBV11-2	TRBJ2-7	CASSQADRVYF
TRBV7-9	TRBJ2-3	CASSPTPPPYDTQYF
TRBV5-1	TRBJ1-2	CASSLTGANYGYTF
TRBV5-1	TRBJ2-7	CASSRQGTYEQYF
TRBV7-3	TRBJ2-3	CASSPGLATDTQYF
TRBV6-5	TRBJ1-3	CASSPGGTGGNTIYF
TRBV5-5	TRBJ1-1	CASSPAEGRVRNTEAFF
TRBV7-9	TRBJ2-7	CSSSLDSYEQYF
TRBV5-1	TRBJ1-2	CASSLAGRNSEGYPF
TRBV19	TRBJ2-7	CASSQGGPDYEQYF
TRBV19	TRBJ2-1	CASSIMGNEREQFF
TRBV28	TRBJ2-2	CATRVTGELFF
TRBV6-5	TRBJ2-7	CASSYSWRSYEQYF
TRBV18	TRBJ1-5	CASSPSREQPQHF
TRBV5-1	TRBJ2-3	CASSPGTSGGGIDTQYF
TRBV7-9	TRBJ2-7	CASAQTGKSYEQYF
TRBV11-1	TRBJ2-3	CASSSHRGDTQYF